The 24 T cell receptor beta chains below come from one sample, sequenced in a study of STAT5B mutations in CD4+ large granular lymphocyte leukemia (dated by TCRdb to 2022 to 2024). Libraries were built with the immunoSEQ multiplex PCR assay. The clones in this table, taken by TCRdb from immuneACCESS, are in-frame only. Not every clone is retained; where verified, under half of the shortfall comes from an unresolved V gene, and the cause of the rest is unknown. For this sample there are some 32,000 clones; 85% appear just once. 4.4% of the sample is taken by the ten largest. The sequenced sample consisted of CD4+ T cells from blood buffy coats. These receptors came from a human donor in good health.

The chain combines TRBV5-1 with TRBJ2-5; D may correspond to TRBD1 or TRBD2 (6 bases each). From germline, CDR1 is SGHRS and CDR2 YFSETQ. Trimming took 0 bases from V and 5 from J, leaving 14 bases between them. The CDR3 is 15 residues long. CDR3 DNA sequence: TGCGCCAGCAGCTTGGGGCCGGGGGCAAGCGAGACCCAGTACTTC. Protein product: CASSLGPGASETQYF.

Concerning this clone: The junction departs from the called germline gene at one end, perhaps through a read error. The chain couples TRBV10-2 to TRBJ2-7; 10 bases line up with TRBD2. This CDR3 is 11 amino acids long. Germline V lookup: CDR1 WSHSY, CDR2 SAAADI. CDR3 sequence: CASPELAGTSF. The DNA of the CDR3 is TGCGCCAGCCCCGAACTAGCGGGGACTTCTTTC.

V and J are TRBV6-1 and TRBJ2-1; 14 bases fit TRBD2. CDR3 length equals 14 residues. Trimming removed 7 bases from V and 7 bases from J; junction bases left unmatched: 3. Germline CDR1 and CDR2: MNHNS and SASEGT. CDR3: CASTRLAGGNEQFF. The CDR3 bases are TGTGCCAGCACTCGACTAGCGGGAGGGAATGAGCAGTTCTTC.

This chain links TRBV11-2 with TRBJ2-7, with D uncertain. The CDR3 extends over 15 amino acids. Germline-derived CDR1 and CDR2 are SGHAT and FQNNGV. V gave up 0 bases and J gave up 3 bases, with 12 bases separating them. The CDR3 region is CASSLEVGGRYEQYF. CDR3 nucleotide sequence: TGTGCCAGCAGCTTAGAGGTCGGCGGACGCTACGAGCAGTACTTC. Drawing the rest from reference TRBV11-2 and TRBJ2-7, the complete variable domain is EAGVAQSPRYKIIEKRQSVAFWCNPISGHATLYWYQQILGQGPKLLIQFQNNGVVDDSQLPKDRFSAERLKGVDSTLKIQPAKLEDSAVYLCASSLEVGGRYEQYFGPGTRLTVT.

This clone is a singleton in its sample. V gene TRBV2 combines with J gene TRBJ1-6; D not resolved. Trimming took off 6 bases at V and 8 bases at J, with 14 bases between the two ends. The CDR3 loop spans 14 amino acids. The germline V gene encodes CDR1 SNHLY and CDR2 FYNNEI. CDR3 sequence reads: CASRIQIPDSPLHF. The CDR3 bases are TGTGCCAGCAGGATACAGATACCGGATTCACCCCTCCACTTT.

The rearrangement uses TRBV6-1 and TRBJ2-3, with 10 bases matching TRBD2. With V trimmed by 4 bases and J by 4 bases, 5 bases remained unmatched. The CDR3 has 15 residues. Germline V lookup: CDR1 MNHNS, CDR2 SASEGT. The CDR3 DNA reads TGTGCCAGCAGTGGGCTAGCGGGAGTCCCAGATACGCAGTATTTT. As protein: CASSGLAGVPDTQYF.

This clone was detected only a few times. The V gene is TRBV6-1, the J gene TRBJ2-7; D perhaps matches TRBD2 (6 bases). The germline V gene encodes CDR1 MNHNS and CDR2 SASEGT. Trimming pared 2 bases from V and 4 bases from J, leaving 12 bases between. CDR3 length equals 14 residues. The CDR3: CASSEPSVKYEQYF. In DNA form, the CDR3 reads TGTGCCAGCAGTGAACCTAGCGTGAAGTACGAGCAGTACTTC.

The rearrangement joins TRBV2 to TRBJ2-2; D perhaps matches TRBD1 (6 bases). The germline V gene has CDR1 SNHLY and CDR2 FYNNEI. Deletions cut 8 bases from V and 2 bases from J, with 18 bases between. The CDR3 has 16 residues. Written as DNA, the CDR3 is TGTGCCAGCGGGACAACTAAACCCATTAACACCGGGGAGCTGTTTTTT. This encodes CASGTTKPINTGELFF.

V is TRBV5-1 and J is TRBJ2-5; D not certain. The CDR3 is 15 amino acids. Germline lookup yields CDR1 SGHRS and CDR2 YFSETQ. The V and J ends lost 2 bases and 0 bases respectively, with 11 bases between them. The CDR3 DNA is TGCGCCAGCAGCTTCACACCGCAGAACCAAGAGACCCAGTACTTC. Protein product: CASSFTPQNQETQYF.

J is TRBJ2-5 and V is TRBV6-5; D is perhaps TRBD1 (7 bases). Trimming stripped 5 bases from V and 4 bases from J, with 14 bases between. Germline values: CDR1 MNHEY, CDR2 SVGAGI. The CDR3 has 14 amino acids. The CDR3 is CASSRQGSGETQYF. The CDR3 DNA sequence: TGTGCCAGCAGTCGACAGGGTAGCGGAGAGACCCAGTACTTC.

This clone came up a few times. Here the CDR3 DNA reads TGTGCCAGCAGGTCGGGACAGACCGCTTATGGCTACACCTTC. The encoded protein is CASRSGQTAYGYTF. The chain carries TRBV28 and TRBJ1-2; TRBD1 agrees at 7 bases. V trimming: 6 bases; J trimming: 5 bases; junction bases outside the gene matches: 9. The CDR3 sequence is 14 residues long. Looked up from germline, CDR1 is MDHEN and CDR2 is SYDVKM.

The CDR3 loop reads CASSQGTSRLAGEETQYF. Written as DNA, the CDR3 is TGTGCCAGCAGCCAAGGGACAAGTCGGCTAGCGGGAGAGGAGACCCAGTACTTC. V usage is TRBV4-2 and J usage is TRBJ2-5; 10 bases align to TRBD2. In germline, CDR1 is LGHNA, CDR2 YNFKEQ. Germline trimming cut 1 base from V and 5 bases from J; bases unmatched to any gene: 13. This CDR3 spans 18 amino acids.

The V call is TRBV7-2, the J call TRBJ2-5; tentative D call: TRBD1 (6 bases). The CDR3 has 12 amino acids. The germline V and J ends were trimmed by 7 bases and 5 bases, with 11 bases remaining between them. CDR1 SGHTA and CDR2 FQGNSA come from the germline V gene. CDR3 residues: CASTRGSETQYF. CDR3 bases: TGTGCCAGCACCAGGGGTTCGGAGACCCAGTACTTC.

V usage is TRBV11-1 and J usage is TRBJ2-3; 10 bases match TRBD2. Germline lookup yields CDR1 SGHAT and CDR2 FQDESV (reference sequence). The J segment lost 4 bases and the V segment lost 4 bases, leaving 2 bases of the junction unmatched. This CDR3 is 14 amino acids long. The DNA for the CDR3 is TGTGCCAGCAGCTCGGGACTAGCGTCAGATACGCAGTATTTT. This gives the protein CASSSGLASDTQYF.

The chain couples TRBV7-9 to TRBJ1-2; no clear D gene. V was shortened by 1 base and J by 2 bases, with 8 bases between the two germline ends. Germline V gene lookup returns CDR1 SEHNR and CDR2 FQNEAQ (reference sequence). The CDR3 sequence is 14 residues long. The CDR3, as DNA: TGTGCCAGCAGCTTAGGTGGCAGCAACTATGGCTACACCTTC. Translating it yields CASSLGGSNYGYTF.

The chain joins TRBV5-5 to TRBJ2-3, with 14 bases identical to TRBD2. The CDR3 has 16 amino acids. After removal of 2 bases from V and 4 bases from J, the junction contained 3 bases not matched to a gene. The germline V gene encodes CDR1 SGHKS and CDR2 YYEKEE (reference sequence). The CDR3 is CASSFGLAGGSDTQYF. The CDR3 coding sequence is TGTGCCAGCAGCTTTGGACTAGCGGGAGGATCAGATACGCAGTATTTT.

The chain uses TRBV7-6 and TRBJ2-7, with 8 bases identical to TRBD1. The ends lost 1 base at V and 7 bases at J; junction bases unmatched: 6. The CDR3 covers 14 residues. CDR1 is SGHVS and CDR2 is FNYEAQ in the germline V gene. CDR3 bases: TGTGCCAGCAGCTTAGGGACAGGGAGCGGGGAGCAGTACTTC. Its translation: CASSLGTGSGEQYF.

The V call is TRBV16, the J call TRBJ1-1, with no clear D. The germline gives CDR1 KGHSY, CDR2 FQNENV. The length of the CDR3 is 12 residues. Trimming left V 0 bases short and J 8 bases short, with 7 bases between. The CDR3 spells CASSQSGQEAFF. Here the CDR3 DNA reads TGTGCCAGCAGCCAATCCGGGCAGGAAGCTTTCTTT. Based on the CDR3 plus reference TRBV16 and TRBJ1-1, the full variable domain is GEEVAQTPKHLVRGEGQKAKLYCAPIKGHSYVFWYQQVLKNEFKFLISFQNENVFDETGMPKERFSAKCLPNSPCSLEIQATKLEDSAVYFCASSQSGQEAFFGQGTRLTVV.

The gene calls are TRBV7-2 and TRBJ2-7, with D perhaps matching TRBD2 (5 bases). The CDR3 has 14 amino acids. V lost 5 bases and J 1 base, leaving 12 bases between the germline ends. Germline loops: CDR1 SGHTA, CDR2 FQGNSA. CDR3 amino acids: CASSQVGVSYEQYF. CDR3 nucleotides: TGTGCCAGCAGCCAGGTGGGAGTTTCCTACGAGCAGTACTTC. The full variable domain, with the rest looked up from reference TRBV7-2 and TRBJ2-7, is GAGVSQSPSNKVTEKGKDVELRCDPISGHTALYWYRQSLGQGLEFLIYFQGNSAPDKSGLPSDRFSAERTGGSVSTLTIQRTQQEDSAVYLCASSQVGVSYEQYFGPGTRLTVT.

The V and J genes are TRBV10-3 and TRBJ1-5; maybe TRBD1 (5 bases). Between the trimmed V and J ends, which lost 6 bases and 5 bases, there was a span of 14 bases. This CDR3 has 14 amino acids. The germline gives CDR1 ENHRY, CDR2 SYGVKD. The CDR3: CAISREFTDQPQHF. CDR3 sequence (DNA): TGTGCCATCAGCAGGGAATTTACGGATCAGCCCCAGCATTTT.

V and J are TRBV30 and TRBJ2-5; 7 nucleotides agree with TRBD1. Trimming at V came to 4 bases and at J to 5 bases, leaving 4 bases not matched to a gene. The CDR3 totals 12 residues. Germline lookup yields CDR1 GTSNPN and CDR2 SVGIG (reference sequence). CDR3 amino acids: CAWNRGRETQYF. CDR3 coding DNA: TGTGCCTGGAACAGGGGAAGGGAGACCCAGTACTTC.

V is TRBV2 and J is TRBJ2-2; the D gene is possibly TRBD2 (6 bases). Trimming pared 7 bases from V and 4 bases from J, leaving 16 bases between. The CDR3 extends over 15 amino acids. CDR1 and CDR2 (germline): SNHLY, FYNNEI. CDR3 loop: CASTLGGTGTGELFF. The CDR3, as DNA: TGTGCCAGCACCCTTGGGGGGACGGGCACCGGGGAGCTGTTTTTT. The whole variable domain, filled in from reference TRBV2 and TRBJ2-2, reads EPEVTQTPSHQVTQMGQEVILRCVPISNHLYFYWYRQILGQKVEFLVSFYNNEISEKSEIFDDQFSVERPDGSNFTLKIRSTKLEDSAMYFCASTLGGTGTGELFFGEGSRLTVL.

Only one count was recorded for this clone. V is TRBV7-2 and J is TRBJ2-6; the D is unclear. Looked up from germline, CDR1 is SGHTA and CDR2 is FQGNSA. The CDR3 is 14 amino acids. V was clipped by 6 bases and J by 0 bases, with 6 bases between them. The CDR3 sequence is CASRRDSGANVLTF. CDR3 DNA sequence: TGTGCCAGCAGACGAGACTCTGGGGCCAACGTCCTGACTTTC.

The V and J genes are TRBV7-8 and TRBJ1-3, with a weak D call TRBD1 (6 bases). The CDR3 runs to 18 residues. Germline V gives CDR1 SGHVS, CDR2 FQNEAQ. The V and J ends lost 2 bases and 0 bases respectively, with 17 bases between them. The CDR3 loop is CASSLRRGGGGSGNTIYF. The CDR3 DNA reads as TGTGCCAGCAGCTTAAGAAGGGGTGGGGGCGGCTCTGGAAACACCATATATTTT. The entire variable domain, with the rest obtained from reference TRBV7-8 and TRBJ1-3, is as follows: GAGVSQSPRYKVAKRGQDVALRCDPISGHVSLFWYQQALGQGPEFLTYFQNEAQLDKSGLPSDRFFAERPEGSVSTLKIQRTQQEDSAVYLCASSLRRGGGGSGNTIYFGEGSWLTVV.